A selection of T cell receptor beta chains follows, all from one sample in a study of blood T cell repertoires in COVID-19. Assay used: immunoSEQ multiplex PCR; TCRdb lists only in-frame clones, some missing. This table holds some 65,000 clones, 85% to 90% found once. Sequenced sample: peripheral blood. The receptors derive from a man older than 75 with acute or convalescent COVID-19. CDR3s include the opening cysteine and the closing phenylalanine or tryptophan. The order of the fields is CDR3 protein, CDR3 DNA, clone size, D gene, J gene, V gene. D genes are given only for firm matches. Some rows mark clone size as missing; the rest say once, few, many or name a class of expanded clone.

cdr3_aa: CASSEGTSAYNEQFF; cdr3_nt: TGTGCCAGCAGTGAGGGGACTAGCGCCTACAATGAGCAGTTCTTC; clone_size: .; d_call: TRBD2; j_call: TRBJ2-1; v_call: TRBV2
cdr3_aa: CASVAVASGKAYNEQFF; cdr3_nt: TGTGCCAGCGTGGCCGTGGCTAGCGGAAAAGCATACAATGAGCAGTTCTTC; clone_size: .; d_call: TRBD2; j_call: TRBJ2-1; v_call: TRBV7-9
cdr3_aa: CASSQDFRGQFF; cdr3_nt: TGCGCCAGCAGCCAAGATTTTCGGGGGCAGTTCTTC; clone_size: .; d_call: .; j_call: TRBJ2-1; v_call: TRBV4-1
cdr3_aa: CASSIDGSGNTGELFF; cdr3_nt: TGTGCCAGTAGTATAGACGGTAGCGGGAACACCGGGGAGCTGTTTTTT; clone_size: .; d_call: .; j_call: TRBJ2-2; v_call: TRBV19
cdr3_aa: CASSLGGSSAYEQYF; cdr3_nt: TGCGCCAGCAGCTTGGGGGGCAGCTCCGCCTACGAGCAGTACTTC; clone_size: .; d_call: .; j_call: TRBJ2-7; v_call: TRBV5-1
cdr3_aa: CASSPAAAAGEGEQFF; cdr3_nt: TGTGCCAGCAGCCCGGCCGCCGCGGCGGGGGAAGGGGAGCAGTTCTTC; clone_size: .; d_call: TRBD2; j_call: TRBJ2-1; v_call: TRBV3-1/TRBV3-2
cdr3_aa: CASSPGLDSPLHF; cdr3_nt: TGTGCCAGCAGCCCGGGACTAGATTCACCCCTCCACTTT; clone_size: .; d_call: .; j_call: TRBJ1-6; v_call: TRBV5-8
cdr3_aa: CASSLNRGFFGYTF; cdr3_nt: TGTGCCAGCAGCTTGAACAGGGGTTTTTTTGGCTACACCTTC; clone_size: .; d_call: TRBD1; j_call: TRBJ1-2; v_call: TRBV5-6
cdr3_aa: CATAAKGGAQETQYF; cdr3_nt: TGTGCCACCGCCGCAAAAGGAGGGGCGCAAGAGACCCAGTACTTC; clone_size: once; d_call: .; j_call: TRBJ2-5; v_call: TRBV24-1
cdr3_aa: CASSLSEQSNQPQHF; cdr3_nt: TGTGCCAGCAGCTTATCGGAACAGTCCAATCAGCCCCAGCATTTT; clone_size: once; d_call: .; j_call: TRBJ1-5; v_call: TRBV7-8
cdr3_aa: CASSQLGQGQEETQYF; cdr3_nt: TGTGCCAGCAGCCAATTGGGACAGGGGCAGGAAGAGACCCAGTACTTC; clone_size: .; d_call: TRBD1; j_call: TRBJ2-5; v_call: TRBV3-1/TRBV3-2
cdr3_aa: CASSLEDRGTEAFF; cdr3_nt: TGCGCCAGCAGCTTGGAGGACAGAGGCACTGAAGCTTTCTTT; clone_size: few; d_call: .; j_call: TRBJ1-1; v_call: TRBV5-1
cdr3_aa: CASSFGLAGAEQFF; cdr3_nt: TGTGCCAGCAGCTTTGGACTAGCGGGAGCTGAGCAGTTCTTC; clone_size: .; d_call: TRBD2; j_call: TRBJ2-1; v_call: TRBV5-8
cdr3_aa: CASSSRGDLAKNIQYF; cdr3_nt: TGTGCCAGCAGCTCTCGGGGGGATTTAGCCAAAAACATTCAGTACTTC; clone_size: .; d_call: TRBD2; j_call: TRBJ2-4; v_call: TRBV11-2
cdr3_aa: CASSVTLAGHNEQFF; cdr3_nt: TGTGCCAGCAGCGTAACACTAGCGGGGCACAATGAGCAGTTCTTC; clone_size: .; d_call: TRBD2; j_call: TRBJ2-1; v_call: TRBV9
cdr3_aa: CASGPRLAGGNEQFF; cdr3_nt: TGTGCCAGTGGCCCCCGGCTAGCGGGAGGCAATGAGCAGTTCTTC; clone_size: .; d_call: TRBD2; j_call: TRBJ2-1; v_call: TRBV11-3
cdr3_aa: CASSLGGYGYTF; cdr3_nt: TGCGCCAGCAGCTTGGGCGGATATGGCTACACCTTC; clone_size: .; d_call: .; j_call: TRBJ1-2; v_call: TRBV5-1
cdr3_aa: CASSPNSGVEETQYF; cdr3_nt: TGTGCCAGCTCACCAAACTCAGGGGTGGAAGAGACCCAGTACTTC; clone_size: .; d_call: .; j_call: TRBJ2-5; v_call: TRBV18
cdr3_aa: CASSQLLAGTYEQYF; cdr3_nt: TGCGCCAGCAGCCAATTACTAGCGGGAACATACGAGCAGTACTTC; clone_size: .; d_call: TRBD2; j_call: TRBJ2-7; v_call: TRBV4-1
cdr3_aa: CASSSSGTRYGYTF; cdr3_nt: TGTGCCAGCAGCTCCTCCGGGACACGATATGGCTACACCTTC; clone_size: .; d_call: .; j_call: TRBJ1-2; v_call: TRBV5-8
cdr3_aa: CASSSQDRFGYTF; cdr3_nt: TGTGCCAGCAGCTCGCAGGACAGGTTTGGCTACACCTTC; clone_size: once; d_call: TRBD1; j_call: TRBJ1-2; v_call: TRBV11-2
cdr3_aa: CASSPNRGLGGNTIYF; cdr3_nt: TGTGCCAGCAGCCCAAACAGGGGGCTAGGGGGAAACACCATATATTTT; clone_size: .; d_call: TRBD1; j_call: TRBJ1-3; v_call: TRBV7-9
cdr3_aa: CASSFGGRETDTQYF; cdr3_nt: TGTGCCAGCAGCTTTGGCGGGAGGGAAACAGATACGCAGTATTTT; clone_size: .; d_call: TRBD2; j_call: TRBJ2-3; v_call: TRBV6-2/TRBV6-3
cdr3_aa: CASSYQRGRANEQYF; cdr3_nt: TGTGCCAGCAGTTACCAGCGCGGGAGGGCCAACGAGCAGTACTTC; clone_size: .; d_call: TRBD2; j_call: TRBJ2-7; v_call: TRBV6-5
cdr3_aa: CASSLGWQGANIQYF; cdr3_nt: TGCGCCAGCAGCTTGGGGTGGCAGGGCGCTAACATTCAGTACTTC; clone_size: .; d_call: .; j_call: TRBJ2-4; v_call: TRBV5-1
cdr3_aa: CATSDATKDRGYEKLFF; cdr3_nt: TGTGCCACCAGTGATGCTACCAAGGACAGGGGGTATGAAAAACTGTTTTTT; clone_size: .; d_call: TRBD1; j_call: TRBJ1-4; v_call: TRBV24-1
cdr3_aa: CASSQWLSGPEKLFF; cdr3_nt: TGCGCCAGCAGCCAATGGTTGTCAGGGCCTGAAAAACTGTTTTTT; clone_size: .; d_call: .; j_call: TRBJ1-4; v_call: TRBV5-1